Shown below are 30 T cell receptor beta chains from a single sample sequenced in a study of blood T cell repertoires in COVID-19. TCRdb keeps only in-frame clones here, not all; method: immunoSEQ multiplex PCR. The sample holds about 170,000 clones, around four fifths seen once. What was sequenced was peripheral blood. The source is a woman of 80 years or more with COVID-19, enrolled during active disease.

A few counts support this clone. This rearrangement joins TRBV25-1 to TRBJ1-2, with 10 nucleotides matching TRBD1. The length of the CDR3 is 15 residues. Germline V gene data show CDR1 as MGHDK and CDR2 as SYGVNS. The junction had 6 bases not matched to a gene; V was cut back by 4 bases and J by 4 bases. The CDR3 is CASSARDRGGYGYTF. For the CDR3, the DNA is TGTGCCAGCAGTGCCCGGGACAGGGGAGGCTATGGCTACACCTTC.

The genes are TRBV14 and TRBJ1-2; D possibly corresponds to TRBD1 (5 bases). Looked up from germline, CDR1 is SGHDN and CDR2 is FVKESK. Trimming took 1 base from V and 4 from J, leaving 7 bases between them. The CDR3 covers 13 residues. The CDR3 nucleotides read TGTGCCAGCAGCCAAGGACAGATCTATGGCTACACCTTC. Its protein product is CASSQGQIYGYTF.

This chain links TRBV12-3 or TRBV12-4 with TRBJ2-3; no firm D call. This CDR3 comprises 11 residues. Trimming cost V 3 bases and J 8 bases, with 6 bases left between them. CDR3 sequence: CASSFGGTQYF. The CDR3 DNA reads as TGTGCCAGCAGTTTCGGCGGTACGCAGTATTTT.

The rearrangement links TRBV10-3 to TRBJ1-4; perhaps TRBD1 as D (5 bases). With 3 bases removed from V and 8 bases from J, the gap between germline ends came to 16 bases. The germline gives CDR1 ENHRY, CDR2 SYGVKD. This CDR3 comprises 15 residues. This CDR3 is CAISDRFGGGEKLFF. In DNA, the CDR3 is TGTGCCATCAGTGACCGATTCGGGGGAGGCGAAAAACTGTTTTTT.

The genes are TRBV9 and TRBJ1-2; D is perhaps TRBD1 (6 bases). Germline V gene lookup returns CDR1 SGDLS and CDR2 YYNGEE. The V and J ends lost 5 bases and 3 bases respectively, with 17 bases between them. The CDR3 contains 15 residues. CDR3 sequence: CASRGGQSPYYGYTF. CDR3 DNA sequence: TGTGCCAGCAGAGGGGGTCAATCACCCTACTATGGCTACACCTTC. The full variable domain, with the rest looked up from reference TRBV9 and TRBJ1-2, is DSGVTQTPKHLITATGQRVTLRCSPRSGDLSVYWYQQSLDQGLQFLIQYYNGEERAKGNILERFSAQQFPDLHSELNLSSLELGDSALYFCASRGGQSPYYGYTFGSGTRLTVV.

The rearrangement joins TRBV6-6 to TRBJ2-1, with D hard to call. The CDR3 length is 13 residues. The germline V gene has CDR1 MNHNY and CDR2 SVGAGI (reference sequence). Between the trimmed V and J ends, which lost 0 bases and 6 bases, there was a span of 6 bases. CDR3 in amino acids: CASSYSWLNEQFF. The CDR3 DNA sequence: TGTGCCAGCAGTTACTCTTGGCTCAATGAGCAGTTCTTC.

The V and J genes are TRBV15 and TRBJ2-2; D call uncertain. The germline V gene has CDR1 LNHNV and CDR2 YYDKDF (reference sequence). The CDR3 runs to 12 residues. V was shortened by 3 bases and J by 5 bases, with 4 bases between the two germline ends. CDR3 in amino acids: CATSSETGELFF. The CDR3, as DNA: TGTGCCACCAGCAGCGAGACCGGGGAGCTGTTTTTT.

This sequence joins TRBV5-1 and TRBJ1-1, with D uncertain. This CDR3 has 14 amino acids. Trimming stripped 5 bases from V and 3 bases from J, with 14 bases between. CDR1 and CDR2 (germline): SGHRS, YFSETQ. CDR3 loop: CASSLRGEDTEAFF. Here the CDR3 DNA reads TGCGCCAGCAGTCTCCGGGGTGAGGACACTGAAGCTTTCTTT. Full variable domain (missing parts from reference TRBV5-1 and TRBJ1-1): KAGVTQTPRYLIKTRGQQVTLSCSPISGHRSVSWYQQTPGQGLQFLFEYFSETQRNKGNFPGRFSGRQFSNSRSEMNVSTLELGDSALYLCASSLRGEDTEAFFGQGTRLTVV.

This clone was detected once. This chain uses TRBV28 with TRBJ2-1; TRBD2 is a possible D gene (6 bases). Germline-derived CDR1 and CDR2 are MDHEN and SYDVKM. Trimming left V 4 bases short and J 7 bases short, with 17 bases between. CDR3 length equals 15 residues. In nucleotides, the CDR3 is TGTGCCAGCAGTTGGAACCCCCAGCGGGCTAATGAGCAGTTCTTC. Its protein is CASSWNPQRANEQFF.

This rearrangement joins TRBV5-1 to TRBJ2-3; D is possibly TRBD1 (6 bases). Between the trimmed V and J ends, which lost 5 bases and 1 base, there was a span of 11 bases. The CDR3 is 14 amino acids. Germline CDR1 and CDR2: SGHRS and YFSETQ. CDR3 residues: CASSFRTGTDTQYF. CDR3 bases: TGCGCCAGCAGTTTTAGGACAGGCACAGATACGCAGTATTTT.

This rearrangement joins TRBV2 to TRBJ2-1; possibly TRBD1 for D (6 bases). V gave up 5 bases and J gave up 5 bases, with 13 bases separating them. Germline V lookup: CDR1 SNHLY, CDR2 FYNNEI. This CDR3 comprises 14 residues. CDR3 bases: TGTGCCAGCAGTACCTCTGGGGGCGACAATGAGCAGTTCTTC. The encoded protein is CASSTSGGDNEQFF. Full variable domain (missing parts from reference TRBV2 and TRBJ2-1): EPEVTQTPSHQVTQMGQEVILRCVPISNHLYFYWYRQILGQKVEFLVSFYNNEISEKSEIFDDQFSVERPDGSNFTLKIRSTKLEDSAMYFCASSTSGGDNEQFFGPGTRLTVL.

The chain's CDR3 is CASSFRGGGNEQFF. In DNA form, the CDR3 reads TGCGCCAGCAGCTTCCGCGGGGGGGGCAATGAGCAGTTCTTC. The chain links TRBV5-1 to TRBJ2-1; 9 bases line up with TRBD2. With V trimmed by 2 bases and J by 6 bases, 3 bases remained unmatched. CDR1 SGHRS and CDR2 YFSETQ come from the germline V gene. The CDR3 totals 14 residues.

CDR3 in amino acids: CASSGPSGNTGELFF. The CDR3 DNA sequence: TGTGCCAGCAGTGGGCCTAGCGGGAACACCGGGGAGCTGTTTTTT. This chain joins TRBV28 and TRBJ2-2; 7 bases map to TRBD2. CDR1 is MDHEN and CDR2 is SYDVKM in the germline V gene. The CDR3 contains 15 residues. The J segment lost 1 base and the V segment lost 5 bases, leaving 4 bases of the junction unmatched. Variable domain in full (rest from reference TRBV28 and TRBJ2-2): DVKVTQSSRYLVKRTGEKVFLECVQDMDHENMFWYRQDPGLGLRLIYFSYDVKMKEKGDIPEGYSVSREKKERFSLILESASTNQTSMYLCASSGPSGNTGELFFGEGSRLTVL.

V usage is TRBV5-1 and J usage is TRBJ1-4; unclear D gene. From germline, CDR1 is SGHRS and CDR2 YFSETQ. This CDR3 contains 14 residues. V lost 2 bases, J lost 6 bases, and 11 bases lay in between. The CDR3 sequence: CASSLGPADEKLFF. The CDR3 coding sequence is TGCGCCAGCAGCTTAGGCCCCGCGGATGAAAAACTGTTTTTT.

The rearrangement joins TRBV27 to TRBJ1-5; a possible D gene is TRBD1 (6 bases). CDR1 MNHEY and CDR2 SMNVEV come from the germline V gene (reference sequence). The CDR3 extends over 13 amino acids. V lost 6 bases and J lost 4, with 10 bases in between. CDR3 amino acids: CASSIQGNQPQHF. DNA for the CDR3: TGTGCCAGCAGCATACAGGGAAATCAGCCCCAGCATTTT.

The chain carries TRBV4-1 and TRBJ2-5; the D gene is possibly TRBD2 (6 bases). Looked up from germline, CDR1 is MGHRA and CDR2 is YSYEKL. V was trimmed by 0 bases and J by 8 bases, leaving 13 bases between them. CDR3 length: 14 residues. The CDR3 DNA sequence: TGCGCCAGCAGCCAAGATACGGAGGGTAGAACCCAGTACTTC. Translation: CASSQDTEGRTQYF.

V usage is TRBV12-5 and J usage is TRBJ2-2, with 7 positions matching TRBD1. Trimming cost V 5 bases and J 7 bases; bases outside gene matches: 4. The CDR3 runs to 13 residues. Germline lookup yields CDR1 LGHNT and CDR2 FRNRAP. The CDR3 loop is CASGAGTDGELFF. The CDR3 nucleotides read TGTGCTAGTGGTGCCGGGACAGACGGGGAGCTGTTTTTT.

The chain carries TRBV6-5 and TRBJ1-3; D is uncertain. The V end lost 2 bases, the J end lost 6 bases, and 11 bases lay between the germline ends. Germline CDR1 MNHEY, CDR2 SVGAGI. This CDR3 contains 14 residues. In DNA form, the CDR3 reads TGTGCCAGCAGTTACCTCCTAGGTTCAAACACCATATATTTT. Translated, it gives CASSYLLGSNTIYF.

The genes are TRBV2 and TRBJ1-2; 9 bases align to TRBD1. The CDR3 is made up of 14 amino acids. Germline V gives CDR1 SNHLY, CDR2 FYNNEI. The trim removed 8 bases at V and 5 bases at J, leaving 9 bases unmatched. CDR3 protein: CASSIGQGRYGYTF. DNA of the CDR3: TGTGCCAGCTCTATCGGACAGGGGAGGTATGGCTACACCTTC.

This chain connects TRBV27 to TRBJ2-4, with D maybe TRBD2 (6 bases). The CDR3 has 14 amino acids. CDR1 MNHEY and CDR2 SMNVEV come from the germline V gene (reference sequence). Trimming took 6 bases from V and 0 from J, leaving 9 bases between them. CDR3 in amino acids: CASRGGLAKNIQYF. DNA of the CDR3: TGTGCCAGCAGGGGAGGACTAGCCAAAAACATTCAGTACTTC.

The chain has TRBV27 and TRBJ1-4; TRBD1 matches 11 bases. CDR1 is MNHEY and CDR2 is SMNVEV in the germline V gene (reference sequence). This CDR3 has 14 amino acids. V lost 4 bases, J lost 11 bases, and 6 bases stayed unmatched. CDR3 nucleotides: TGTGCCAGCAGTTCTGGACAGGGGGCGATGAAACTGTTTTTT. Protein sequence: CASSSGQGAMKLFF.

This chain connects TRBV5-1 to TRBJ2-5; weak D call: TRBD2 (5 bases). CDR1 SGHRS and CDR2 YFSETQ come from the germline V gene. This CDR3 is 14 amino acids long. V lost 4 bases and J 5 bases, leaving 15 bases between the germline ends. The CDR3 region is CASSEGLSGETQYF. In DNA form, the CDR3 reads TGCGCCAGCAGCGAGGGCCTGAGTGGGGAGACCCAGTACTTC.

V is TRBV5-4 and J is TRBJ1-2; D call uncertain. CDR1 SGHNT and CDR2 YYREEE come from the germline V gene (reference sequence). Deletions cut 4 bases from V and 5 bases from J, with 18 bases between. This CDR3 spans 15 amino acids. Written as DNA, the CDR3 is TGTGCCAGCAGCACCGGACGGACTCAAATTTATGGCTACACCTTC. This translates into CASSTGRTQIYGYTF.

The chain joins TRBV9 to TRBJ2-7; 10 nucleotides match TRBD2. V lost 4 bases to trimming and J lost 1 base; unmatched junction nucleotides: 8. Germline V gene lookup returns CDR1 SGDLS and CDR2 YYNGEE. CDR3 length: 16 residues. DNA of the CDR3: TGTGCCAGCAGCCCCTGGGGAGCGGGAGGGTCCTACGAGCAGTACTTC. It encodes CASSPWGAGGSYEQYF.

This chain joins TRBV15 and TRBJ1-1; tentative D call: TRBD1 (6 bases). In germline, CDR1 is LNHNV, CDR2 YYDKDF (reference sequence). V was cut by 3 bases and J by 1 base, with 9 bases left in between. The CDR3 runs 14 residues. In DNA form, the CDR3 reads TGTGCCACCAGCAGTGGACAGCCGAACACTGAAGCTTTCTTT. Translated: CATSSGQPNTEAFF.

This clone showed up just once. The chain recombines TRBV28 with TRBJ1-1; TRBD1 agrees at 9 bases. V gave up 3 bases and J gave up 4 bases; unmatched junction bases: 6. The CDR3 covers 15 residues. Germline-derived CDR1 and CDR2 are MDHEN and SYDVKM. The CDR3 loop is CASSFGTGISTEAFF. The DNA of the CDR3 is TGTGCCAGCAGTTTCGGGACAGGGATCAGCACTGAAGCTTTCTTT.

The chain recombines TRBV11-2 with TRBJ2-2; D is undetermined. V was cut by 5 bases and J by 0 bases, with 10 bases left in between. The CDR3 has 15 amino acids. The germline CDR1 and CDR2 sequences are SGHAT and FQNNGV. CDR3 coding DNA: TGTGCCAGCAGCACAGCCCGAGCGAACACCGGGGAGCTGTTTTTT. As protein: CASSTARANTGELFF.

The rearrangement joins TRBV2 to TRBJ1-1; 7 nucleotides agree with TRBD1. Trimming cost V 11 bases and J 2 bases; bases outside gene matches: 14. Per the germline V gene, CDR1 is SNHLY and CDR2 is FYNNEI. CDR3 length: 15 amino acids. The CDR3 bases are TGTGCCGGCCAGCTAGACTCAGGGGGAAACACTGAAGCTTTCTTT. Translated, it gives CAGQLDSGGNTEAFF. The full variable domain, in which reference TRBV2 and TRBJ1-1 provide the parts outside the CDR3, is EPEVTQTPSHQVTQMGQEVILRCVPISNHLYFYWYRQILGQKVEFLVSFYNNEISEKSEIFDDQFSVERPDGSNFTLKIRSTKLEDSAMYFCAGQLDSGGNTEAFFGQGTRLTVV.

V gene TRBV6-1 combines with J gene TRBJ2-3; the D is unclear. Trimming removed 0 bases from V and 3 bases from J, with 10 bases in between. The CDR3 is 15 residues long. CDR1 and CDR2 (germline): MNHNS, SASEGT. CDR3 sequence reads: CASSEAGSWTDTQYF. CDR3 sequence (DNA): TGTGCCAGCAGTGAAGCTGGTAGTTGGACAGATACGCAGTATTTT.

Here the CDR3 DNA reads TGCAGCGCGGAGGGGACAGGGGCGCAGTATTTT. It encodes CSAEGTGAQYF. V usage is TRBV29-1 and J usage is TRBJ2-3; 10 bases line up with TRBD1. Germline assignment: CDR1 SQVTM and CDR2 ANQGSEA. CDR3 length equals 11 residues. V dropped 7 bases and J dropped 10; count of bases not matched to a gene: 5.